Sequencing of this T cell receptor beta chain was carried out in a study of shared clonotypes between healthy human individuals. Study at large: Each donor's CD8 memory used one plate, CD8 naive two, each CD4 subset three. Study results and limitations: Despite large depth, rarefaction showed incomplete sorted-subset sequencing.

The germline gives CDR1 MGHRA, CDR2 YSYEKL. The CDR3 is made up of 18 amino acids. The ends lost 2 bases at V and 1 base at J; junction bases unmatched: 12. Only one count was recorded for this clone. Its specificity is unknown. Using immunoSEQ multiplex PCR, the repertoire was profiled, and TCRdb retains in-frame clones only, with some absent. Among approximately 740,000 clones listed, under 80% were seen once. The chain couples TRBV4-1 to TRBJ1-2; 8 nucleotides align to TRBD1. Sequenced input: memory CD4+ T cells sorted from blood. Subset of the sample: CD45RA-negative fraction. This sequence was found in a woman aged 25 to 39 in good health. The CDR3 loop is CASSQRTNGQGRNYGYTF. The CDR3, as DNA: TGCGCCAGCAGCCAACGAACCAACGGACAGGGACGTAACTATGGCTACACCTTC.